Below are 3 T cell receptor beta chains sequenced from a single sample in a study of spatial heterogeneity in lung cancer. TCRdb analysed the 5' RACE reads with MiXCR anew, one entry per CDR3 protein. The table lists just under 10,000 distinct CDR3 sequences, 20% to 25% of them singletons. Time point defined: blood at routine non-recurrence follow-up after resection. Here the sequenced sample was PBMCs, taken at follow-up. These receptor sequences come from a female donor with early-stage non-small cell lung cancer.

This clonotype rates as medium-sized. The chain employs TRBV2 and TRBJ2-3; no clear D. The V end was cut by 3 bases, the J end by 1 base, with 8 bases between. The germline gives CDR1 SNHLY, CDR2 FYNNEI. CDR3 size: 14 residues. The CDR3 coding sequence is TGTGCCAGCAGTGACAGGCGAGGCACAGATACGCAGTATTTT. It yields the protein CASSDRRGTDTQYF.

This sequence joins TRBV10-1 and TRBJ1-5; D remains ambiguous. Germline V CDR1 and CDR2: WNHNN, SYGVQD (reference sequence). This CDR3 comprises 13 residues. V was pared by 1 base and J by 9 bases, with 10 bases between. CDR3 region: CASSEYISSPQHF. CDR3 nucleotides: TGCGCCAGCAGTGAGTATATATCATCGCCCCAGCATTTT.

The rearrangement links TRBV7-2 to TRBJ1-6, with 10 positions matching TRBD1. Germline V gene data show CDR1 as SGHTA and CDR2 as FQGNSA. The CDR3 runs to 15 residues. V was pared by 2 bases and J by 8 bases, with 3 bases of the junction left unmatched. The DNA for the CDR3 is TGTGCCAGCAGCTTACGCGGACAGGGGGATTCACCCCTCCACTTT. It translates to CASSLRGQGDSPLHF.